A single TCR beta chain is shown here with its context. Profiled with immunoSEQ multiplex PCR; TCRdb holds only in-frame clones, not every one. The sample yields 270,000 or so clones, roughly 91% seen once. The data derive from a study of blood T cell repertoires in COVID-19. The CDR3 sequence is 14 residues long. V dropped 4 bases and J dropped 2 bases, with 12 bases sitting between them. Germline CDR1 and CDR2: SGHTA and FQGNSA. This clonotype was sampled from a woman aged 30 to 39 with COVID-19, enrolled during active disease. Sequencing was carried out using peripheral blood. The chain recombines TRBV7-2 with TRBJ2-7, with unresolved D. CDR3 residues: CASSYWLEAYEQYF. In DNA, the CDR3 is TGTGCCAGCAGCTATTGGCTAGAAGCCTACGAGCAGTACTTC.